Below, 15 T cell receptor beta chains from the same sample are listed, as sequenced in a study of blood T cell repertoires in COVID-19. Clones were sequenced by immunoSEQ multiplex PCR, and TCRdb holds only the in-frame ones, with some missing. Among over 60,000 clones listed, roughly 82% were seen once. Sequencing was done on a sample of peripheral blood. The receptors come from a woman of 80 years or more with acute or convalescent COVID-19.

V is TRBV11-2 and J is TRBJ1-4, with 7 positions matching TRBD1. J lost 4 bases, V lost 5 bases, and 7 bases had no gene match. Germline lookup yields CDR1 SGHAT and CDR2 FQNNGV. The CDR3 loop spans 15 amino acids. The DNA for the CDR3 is TGTGCCAGCAGCCCGAGGACAGGAAATAATGAAAAACTGTTTTTT. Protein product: CASSPRTGNNEKLFF.

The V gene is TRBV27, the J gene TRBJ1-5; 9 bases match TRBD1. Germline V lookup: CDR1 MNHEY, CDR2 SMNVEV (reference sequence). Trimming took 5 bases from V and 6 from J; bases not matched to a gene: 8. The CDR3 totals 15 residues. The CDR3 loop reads CASSPGQGIGQPQHF. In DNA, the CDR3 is TGTGCCAGCAGTCCCGGACAGGGGATAGGTCAGCCCCAGCATTTT.

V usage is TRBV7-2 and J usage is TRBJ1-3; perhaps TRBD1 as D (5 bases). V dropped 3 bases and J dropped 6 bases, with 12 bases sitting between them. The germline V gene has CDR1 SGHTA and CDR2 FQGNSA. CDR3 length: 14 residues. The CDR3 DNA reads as TGTGCCAGCAGCTTCGGGGGGGTCGTAAACACCATATATTTT. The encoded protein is CASSFGGVVNTIYF.

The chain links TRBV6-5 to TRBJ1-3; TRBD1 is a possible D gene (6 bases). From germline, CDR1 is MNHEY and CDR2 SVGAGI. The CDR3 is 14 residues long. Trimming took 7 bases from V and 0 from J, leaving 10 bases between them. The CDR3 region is CASKQGYSGNTIYF. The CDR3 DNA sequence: TGTGCCAGCAAACAGGGATACTCTGGAAACACCATATATTTT.

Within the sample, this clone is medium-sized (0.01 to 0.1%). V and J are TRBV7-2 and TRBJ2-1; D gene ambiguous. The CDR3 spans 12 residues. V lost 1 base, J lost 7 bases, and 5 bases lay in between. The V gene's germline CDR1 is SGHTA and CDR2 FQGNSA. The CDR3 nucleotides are TGTGCCAGCAGCTTAGAACGGAATGAGCAGTTCTTC. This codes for CASSLERNEQFF.

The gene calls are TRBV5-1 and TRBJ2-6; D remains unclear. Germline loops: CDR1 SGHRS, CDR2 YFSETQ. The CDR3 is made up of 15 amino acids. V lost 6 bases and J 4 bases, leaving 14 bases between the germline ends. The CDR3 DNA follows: TGCGCCAGCAAGATTGGGCCTGGCGGGGCCAACGTCCTGACTTTC. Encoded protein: CASKIGPGGANVLTF.

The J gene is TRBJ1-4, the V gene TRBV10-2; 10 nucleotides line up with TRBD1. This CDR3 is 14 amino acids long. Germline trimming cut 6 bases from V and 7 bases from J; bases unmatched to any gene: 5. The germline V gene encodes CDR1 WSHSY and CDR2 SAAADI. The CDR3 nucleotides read TGCGCCAGCAGGGAGACAGGGGGCGGTGAAAAACTGTTTTTT. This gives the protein CASRETGGGEKLFF.

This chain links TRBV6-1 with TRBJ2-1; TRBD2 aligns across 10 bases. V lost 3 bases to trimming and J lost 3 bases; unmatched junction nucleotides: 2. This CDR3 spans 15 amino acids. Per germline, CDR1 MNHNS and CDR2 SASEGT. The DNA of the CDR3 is TGTGCCAGCAGTGATACTAGCGGGAACTACAATGAGCAGTTCTTC. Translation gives CASSDTSGNYNEQFF.

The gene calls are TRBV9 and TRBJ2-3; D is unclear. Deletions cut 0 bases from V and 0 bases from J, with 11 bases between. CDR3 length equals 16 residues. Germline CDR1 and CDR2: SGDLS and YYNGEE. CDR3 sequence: CASSVGEADSTDTQYF. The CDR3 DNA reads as TGTGCCAGCAGCGTAGGAGAAGCTGATAGCACAGATACGCAGTATTTT. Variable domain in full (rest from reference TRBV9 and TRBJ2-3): DSGVTQTPKHLITATGQRVTLRCSPRSGDLSVYWYQQSLDQGLQFLIQYYNGEERAKGNILERFSAQQFPDLHSELNLSSLELGDSALYFCASSVGEADSTDTQYFGPGTRLTVL.

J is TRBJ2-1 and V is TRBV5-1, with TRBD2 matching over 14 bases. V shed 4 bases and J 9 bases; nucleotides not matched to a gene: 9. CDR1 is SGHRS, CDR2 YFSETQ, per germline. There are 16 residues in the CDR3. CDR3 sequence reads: CASSRQGLAGAGEQFF. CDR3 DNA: TGCGCCAGCAGCCGACAGGGACTAGCGGGAGCGGGTGAGCAGTTCTTC.

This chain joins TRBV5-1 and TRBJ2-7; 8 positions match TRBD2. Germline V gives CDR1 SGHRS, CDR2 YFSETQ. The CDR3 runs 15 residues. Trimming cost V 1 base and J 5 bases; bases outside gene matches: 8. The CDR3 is CASSLFREGGNEQYF. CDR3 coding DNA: TGCGCCAGCAGCTTGTTTCGGGAGGGGGGGAACGAGCAGTACTTC.

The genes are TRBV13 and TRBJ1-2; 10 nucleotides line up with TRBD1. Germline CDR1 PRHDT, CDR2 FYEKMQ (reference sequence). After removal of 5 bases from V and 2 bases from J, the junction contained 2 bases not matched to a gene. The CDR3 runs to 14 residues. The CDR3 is CASSMGQGNYGYTF. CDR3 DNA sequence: TGTGCCAGCAGCATGGGACAGGGGAACTATGGCTACACCTTC.

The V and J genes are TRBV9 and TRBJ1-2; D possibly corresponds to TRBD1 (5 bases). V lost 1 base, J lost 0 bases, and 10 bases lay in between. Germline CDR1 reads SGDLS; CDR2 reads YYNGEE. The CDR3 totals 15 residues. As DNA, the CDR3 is TGTGCCAGCAGCGTACTTACAGGCCCTAACTATGGCTACACCTTC. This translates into CASSVLTGPNYGYTF.

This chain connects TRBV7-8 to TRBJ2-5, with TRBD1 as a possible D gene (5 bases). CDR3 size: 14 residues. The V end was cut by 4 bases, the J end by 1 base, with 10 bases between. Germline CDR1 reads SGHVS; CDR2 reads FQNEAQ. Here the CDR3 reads CASSSWGPQETQYF. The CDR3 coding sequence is TGTGCCAGCAGCTCTTGGGGCCCCCAAGAGACCCAGTACTTC.

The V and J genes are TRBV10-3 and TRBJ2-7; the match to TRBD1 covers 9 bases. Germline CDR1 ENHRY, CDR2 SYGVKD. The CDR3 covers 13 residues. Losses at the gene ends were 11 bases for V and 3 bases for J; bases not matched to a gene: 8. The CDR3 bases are TGTGCCCTCGGGGTGGGACAGGGCTACGAGCAGTACTTC. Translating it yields CALGVGQGYEQYF.